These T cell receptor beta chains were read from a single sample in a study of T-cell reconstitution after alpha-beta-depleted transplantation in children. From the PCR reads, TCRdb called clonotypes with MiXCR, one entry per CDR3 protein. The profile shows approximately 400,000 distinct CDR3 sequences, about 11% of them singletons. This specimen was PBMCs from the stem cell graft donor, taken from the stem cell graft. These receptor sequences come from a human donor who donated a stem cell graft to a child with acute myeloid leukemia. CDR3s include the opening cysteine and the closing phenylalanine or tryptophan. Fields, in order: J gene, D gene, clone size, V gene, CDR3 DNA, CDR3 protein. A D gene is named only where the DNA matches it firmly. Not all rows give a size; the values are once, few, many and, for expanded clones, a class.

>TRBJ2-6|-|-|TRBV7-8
TGTGCCAGCAGCTTAGGGGGGGACCTGACTTTC
CASSLGGDLTF
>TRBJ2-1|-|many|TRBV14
TGTGCCAGCAGCCAAGATCTTGTGTCAAGGGCGACCGCTTACAATGAGCAGTTCTTC
CASSQDLVSRATAYNEQFF
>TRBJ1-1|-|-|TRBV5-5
TGTGCCAGCAGCACTGGTCCAGCCTACACTGAAGCTTTCTTT
CASSTGPAYTEAFF
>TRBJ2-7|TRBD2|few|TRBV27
TGTGCCAGCAGGCCGGGACTAGCGGGAAGCTACGAGCAGTACTTC
CASRPGLAGSYEQYF
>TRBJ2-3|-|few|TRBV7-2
TGTGCCAGCAGACCAACGGGGTCTAGCACAGATACGCAGTATTTT
CASRPTGSSTDTQYF
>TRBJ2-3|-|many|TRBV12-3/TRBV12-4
TGTGCCAGCAGTCGTATAGCGGGCACAGATACGCAGTATTTT
CASSRIAGTDTQYF
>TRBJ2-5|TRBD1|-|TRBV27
TGTGCCAGCAGTTTGGGCCTCAGGGGGCTGGAGACCCAGTACTTC
CASSLGLRGLETQYF
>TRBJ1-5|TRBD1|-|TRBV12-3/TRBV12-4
TGTGCCAGCAGTTTAGGCCGACAGGGTGGTCAGCCCCAGCATTTT
CASSLGRQGGQPQHF
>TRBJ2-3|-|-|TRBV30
TGTGCCCGGACAGAAAGCACAGATACGCAGTATTTT
CARTESTDTQYF
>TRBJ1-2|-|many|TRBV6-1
TGTGCCAGCAGTGATTTCACTGGCTACACCTTC
CASSDFTGYTF
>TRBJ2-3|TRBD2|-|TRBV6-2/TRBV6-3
TGTGCCAGCAGTCGCCAGACTAGCGGGGTCCGCACAGATACGCAGTATTTT
CASSRQTSGVRTDTQYF
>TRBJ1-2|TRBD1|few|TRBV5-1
TGCGCCAGCAGCTTACAGGGGGCGCCTGGCTACACCTTC
CASSLQGAPGYTF
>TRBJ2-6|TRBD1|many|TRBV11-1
TGTGCCAGCAGCTCCCCGACAGGGGGGCACTCTGGGGCCAACGTCCTGACTTTC
CASSSPTGGHSGANVLTF
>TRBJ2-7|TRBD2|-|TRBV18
TGTGGCAGCTCAACCGGGACTAGCGCTTACGAGCAGTACTTC
CGSSTGTSAYEQYF
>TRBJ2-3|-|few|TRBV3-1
TGTGCCAGCAGAACCGGGGAGGGGGGGCCCGGAGATACGCAGTATTTT
CASRTGEGGPGDTQYF
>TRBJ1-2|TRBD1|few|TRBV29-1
TGCAGCGTTGAGGGACAGGGGTCTAACTATGGCTACACCTTC
CSVEGQGSNYGYTF
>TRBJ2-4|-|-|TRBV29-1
TGCAGCGTTGGGGCAGAACCCATTCAGTACTTC
CSVGAEPIQYF
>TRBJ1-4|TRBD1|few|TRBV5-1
TGCGCCAGCAGCCCGGGACAGGGTAGCTTCGGTGAAAAACTGTTTTTT
CASSPGQGSFGEKLFF
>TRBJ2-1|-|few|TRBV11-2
TGTGCCAGCAGCTTAAAAGCCGTCGGTGAGCAGTTCTTC
CASSLKAVGEQFF
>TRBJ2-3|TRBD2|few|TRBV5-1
TGCGCCAGCGGTCCAAGGGGAGGGGCAGATACGCAGTATTTT
CASGPRGGADTQYF
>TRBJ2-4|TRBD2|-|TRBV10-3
TGTGCCATCAGTGAGCCTAGCGGGGGTCACAAAAACATTCAGTACTTC
CAISEPSGGHKNIQYF
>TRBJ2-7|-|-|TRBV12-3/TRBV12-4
TGTGCCAGCTCACCGGGACCTACCTACGAGCAGTACTTC
CASSPGPTYEQYF
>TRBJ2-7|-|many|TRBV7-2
TGTGCCAGCAGCTTGGGGTCTGCCTACGAGCAGTACTTC
CASSLGSAYEQYF
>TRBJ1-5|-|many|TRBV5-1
TGCGCCAGCAGCTTGGGGGGTTATAGCAATCAGCCCCAGCATTTT
CASSLGGYSNQPQHF
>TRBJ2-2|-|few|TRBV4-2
TGTGCCAGCAGCCAAGATTGGCTCAACACCGGGGAGCTGTTTTTT
CASSQDWLNTGELFF
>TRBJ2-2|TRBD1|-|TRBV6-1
TGTGCCAGCAGTGAAGACAGGGGGAGCGGGGAGCTGTTTTTT
CASSEDRGSGELFF
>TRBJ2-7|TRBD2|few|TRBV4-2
TGTGCCAGCAGCCACTACTTAGCGGGAGGATCCTACGAGCAGTACTTC
CASSHYLAGGSYEQYF
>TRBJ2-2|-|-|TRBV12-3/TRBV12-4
TGTGCCAGCAGCACAGGTATCACCGGGGAGCTGTTTTTT
CASSTGITGELFF
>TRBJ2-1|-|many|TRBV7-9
TGTGCCAGCAGCTTCACTGAGCAGTTCTTC
CASSFTEQFF
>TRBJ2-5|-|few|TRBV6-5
TGTGCCAGCAGTTATAGATTGGGGGCGAAGGAGACCCAGTACTTC
CASSYRLGAKETQYF
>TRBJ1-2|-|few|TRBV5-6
TGTGCCAGCAGCTTACGTCAACAGTACTACACCTTC
CASSLRQQYYTF
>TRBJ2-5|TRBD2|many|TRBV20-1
TGCAGTGCTCCCCGGACTAGCGGGGCGACCCAGTACTTC
CSAPRTSGATQYF
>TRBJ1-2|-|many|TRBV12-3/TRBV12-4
TGTGCCAGCAGTTTTCTCAGTGATGGGGGACCTGGCTACACCTTC
CASSFLSDGGPGYTF
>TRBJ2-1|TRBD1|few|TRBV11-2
TGTGCCAGCAGGCGCCGGGACAGGGTGTCTCGGCCCACCTACAATGAGCAGTTCTTC
CASRRRDRVSRPTYNEQFF
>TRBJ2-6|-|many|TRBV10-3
TGTGCCATCAGTCAGGACGGAGCTGGGGCCAACGTCCTGACTTTC
CAISQDGAGANVLTF
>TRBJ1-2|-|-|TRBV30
TGTGCCTGGGAGACAGTCTATGGCTACACCTTC
CAWETVYGYTF